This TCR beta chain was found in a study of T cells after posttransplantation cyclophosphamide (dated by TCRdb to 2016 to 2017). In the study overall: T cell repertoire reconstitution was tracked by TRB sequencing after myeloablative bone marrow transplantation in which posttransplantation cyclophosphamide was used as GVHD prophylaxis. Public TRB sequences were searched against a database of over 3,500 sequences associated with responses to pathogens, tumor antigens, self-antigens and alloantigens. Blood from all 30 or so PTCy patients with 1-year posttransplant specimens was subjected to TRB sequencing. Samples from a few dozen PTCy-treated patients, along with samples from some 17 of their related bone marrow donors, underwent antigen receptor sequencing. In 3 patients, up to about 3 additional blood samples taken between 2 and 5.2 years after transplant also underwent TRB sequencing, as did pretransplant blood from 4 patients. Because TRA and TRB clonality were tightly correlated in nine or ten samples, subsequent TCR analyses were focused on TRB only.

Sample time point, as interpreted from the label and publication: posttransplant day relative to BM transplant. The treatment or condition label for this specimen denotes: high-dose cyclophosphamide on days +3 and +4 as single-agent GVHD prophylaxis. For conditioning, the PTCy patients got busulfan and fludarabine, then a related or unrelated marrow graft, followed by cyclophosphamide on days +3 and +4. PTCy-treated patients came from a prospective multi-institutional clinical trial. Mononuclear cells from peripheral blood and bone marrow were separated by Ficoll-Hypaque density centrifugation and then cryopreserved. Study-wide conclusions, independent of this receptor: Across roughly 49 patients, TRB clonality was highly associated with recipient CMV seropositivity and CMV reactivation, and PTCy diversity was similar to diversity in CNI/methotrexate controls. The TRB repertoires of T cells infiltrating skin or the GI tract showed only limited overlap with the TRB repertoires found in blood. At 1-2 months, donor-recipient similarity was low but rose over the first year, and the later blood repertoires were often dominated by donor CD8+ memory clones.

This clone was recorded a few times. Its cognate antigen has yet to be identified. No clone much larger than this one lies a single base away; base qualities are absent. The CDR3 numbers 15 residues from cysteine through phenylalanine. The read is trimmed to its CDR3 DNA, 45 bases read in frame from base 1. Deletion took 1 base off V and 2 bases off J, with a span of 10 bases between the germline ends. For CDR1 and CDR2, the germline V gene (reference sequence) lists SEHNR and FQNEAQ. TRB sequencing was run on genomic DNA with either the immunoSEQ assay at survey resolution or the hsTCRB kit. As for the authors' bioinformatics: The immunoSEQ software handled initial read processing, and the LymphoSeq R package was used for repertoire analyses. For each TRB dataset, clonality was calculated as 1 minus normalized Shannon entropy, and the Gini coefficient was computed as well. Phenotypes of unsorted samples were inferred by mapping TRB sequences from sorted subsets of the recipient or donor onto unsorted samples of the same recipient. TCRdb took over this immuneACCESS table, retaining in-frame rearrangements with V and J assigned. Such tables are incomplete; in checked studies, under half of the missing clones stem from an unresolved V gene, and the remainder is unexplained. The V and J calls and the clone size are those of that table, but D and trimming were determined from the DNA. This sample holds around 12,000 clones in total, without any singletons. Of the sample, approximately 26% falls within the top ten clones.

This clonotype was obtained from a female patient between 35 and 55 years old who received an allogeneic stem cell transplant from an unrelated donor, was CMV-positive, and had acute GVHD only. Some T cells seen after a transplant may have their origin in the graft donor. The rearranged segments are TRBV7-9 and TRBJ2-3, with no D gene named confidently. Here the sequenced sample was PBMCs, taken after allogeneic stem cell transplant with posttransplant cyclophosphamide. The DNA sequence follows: TGTGCCAGCAGCTTAGGGATCAGCGCCACAGATACGCAGTATTTT. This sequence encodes CASSLGISATDTQYF.